Each of the 5 T cell receptor beta chains below was sequenced from the same sample in a study of cytomegalovirus exposure and HLA in healthy donors. The primer mix had 60 Vbeta and 13 Jbeta primers. Libraries were prepared by immunoSEQ multiplex PCR; TCRdb keeps only in-frame clonotypes and omits some of them. The table shows 160,000 or so clones, with 75% to 90% occurring only once. Sequenced material: PBMCs. These receptors were collected from a male donor in good health and CMV-seropositive.

V and J are TRBV19 and TRBJ1-4; 10 bases map to TRBD1. With 5 bases clipped from V and 5 bases from J, the junction kept 5 bases outside the gene matches. The CDR3 is 15 residues long. CDR1 and CDR2 from the germline V gene are LNHDA and SQIVND (reference sequence). This CDR3 is CASSPRDRGNEKLFF. Written as DNA, the CDR3 is TGTGCCAGTAGTCCGCGGGACAGGGGAAATGAAAAACTGTTTTTT.

CDR3 amino acids: CASSPPSSAYEQYF. As DNA, the CDR3 is TGCGCCAGCAGCCCTCCTAGTAGCGCCTACGAGCAGTACTTC. V gene TRBV5-1 combines with J gene TRBJ2-7; possibly TRBD2 for D (5 bases). Germline CDR1 SGHRS, CDR2 YFSETQ. The CDR3 length is 14 residues. V lost 4 bases and J 2 bases, leaving 13 bases between the germline ends.

The gene calls are TRBV5-6 and TRBJ2-3; D is undetermined. The CDR3 has 12 amino acids. V was shortened by 2 bases and J by 4 bases, with 5 bases between the two germline ends. In germline, CDR1 is SGHDT, CDR2 YYEEEE. The CDR3 loop reads CASSFISDTQYF. CDR3 bases: TGTGCCAGCAGCTTTATTTCAGATACGCAGTATTTT.

The V call is TRBV29-1, the J call TRBJ2-7, with TRBD1 matching 9 bases. V was pared by 6 bases and J by 2 bases, with 8 bases of the junction left unmatched. Germline CDR1 and CDR2: SQVTM and ANQGSEA. There are 14 residues in the CDR3. The CDR3 region has the DNA TGCAGCGTCTCCTCGGGACAGGGACCCTACGAGCAGTACTTC. This encodes CSVSSGQGPYEQYF.

This clone was seen once. The chain carries TRBV27 and TRBJ2-1, with D hard to call. V lost 4 bases and J lost 9, with 13 bases in between. CDR1 is MNHEY and CDR2 is SMNVEV in the germline V gene (reference sequence). The CDR3 sequence is 13 residues long. CDR3: CASSSTRTGEQFF. CDR3 DNA sequence: TGTGCCAGCAGTTCGACTCGAACGGGTGAGCAGTTCTTC.